Following are 26 T cell receptor beta chains from one sample sequenced in a study of blood T cell repertoires in COVID-19. This table comes from immunoSEQ multiplex PCR, and its TCRdb copy is limited to in-frame clones, with some not included. This table has 300,000 or so clones, more than 80% appearing once. The sample consisted of peripheral blood. These receptors all come from a woman in her thirties or forties with acute or convalescent COVID-19.

This chain joins TRBV6-4 and TRBJ1-2; D is unresolved. Germline V gene lookup returns CDR1 MRHNA and CDR2 SNTAGT. V dropped 2 bases and J dropped 5 bases, with 6 bases sitting between them. The CDR3 spans 12 residues. The CDR3 region is CASSDTGYGYTF. The CDR3 region has the DNA TGTGCCAGCAGTGACACCGGGTATGGCTACACCTTC.

V gene TRBV7-2 combines with J gene TRBJ1-2; 7 bases match TRBD1. Germline V lookup: CDR1 SGHTA, CDR2 FQGNSA. The CDR3 spans 15 residues. V lost 5 bases, J lost 8 bases, and 14 bases stayed unmatched. The DNA for the CDR3 is TGTGCCAGCAGCCCAGACGCCACTACAGGGGAAGGCTACACCTTC. This encodes CASSPDATTGEGYTF.

There are a few counts of this clone. This chain links TRBV11-3 with TRBJ1-1; D ambiguous. Deletions cut 0 bases from V and 2 bases from J, with 7 bases between. This CDR3 is 14 amino acids long. The germline CDR1 and CDR2 sequences are SGHNT and YENEEA. CDR3 nucleotides: TGTGCCAGCAGCTTAGATCCGAGTAACACTGAAGCTTTCTTT. The encoded protein is CASSLDPSNTEAFF.

The chain employs TRBV3-1 (or the pseudogene TRBV3-2) and TRBJ2-1, with D perhaps matching TRBD1 (5 bases). The length of the CDR3 is 14 residues. Germline CDR1 LGHDT, CDR2 YNNKEL (reference sequence). V was clipped by 5 bases and J by 15 bases, with 23 bases between them. CDR3 nucleotides: TGTGCCAGCAGCGCCCGACTTAGGCCAGGGTATTTGTTCTTC. Its translation is CASSARLRPGYLFF.

The chain joins TRBV7-2 to TRBJ1-1; TRBD1 matches 8 bases. CDR1 is SGHTA and CDR2 is FQGNSA in the germline V gene. CDR3 length equals 19 residues. The junction had 21 bases not matched to a gene; V was cut back by 5 bases and J by 4 bases. The CDR3 spells CASSPRGARQGTLRTEAFF. CDR3 nucleotides: TGTGCCAGCAGCCCTAGAGGGGCTCGACAGGGGACACTTCGCACTGAAGCTTTCTTT.

The chain carries TRBV5-6 and TRBJ2-1, with 9 bases identical to TRBD2. The CDR3 totals 16 residues. Germline-derived CDR1 and CDR2 are SGHDT and YYEEEE. V lost 4 bases, J lost 6 bases, and 11 bases stayed unmatched. The DNA for the CDR3 is TGTGCCAGCAGCCCCATTACGGCGGGGGGGGTCAATGAGCAGTTCTTC. This translates into CASSPITAGGVNEQFF.

This sequence joins TRBV5-1 and TRBJ2-1, with 7 bases that match TRBD2. CDR1 is SGHRS, CDR2 YFSETQ, per germline. This CDR3 comprises 16 residues. V trimming: 1 base; J trimming: 4 bases; junction bases outside the gene matches: 8. The CDR3, as DNA: TGCGCCAGCAGCTTGAGCCTGGGGGGGAGGTACAATGAGCAGTTCTTC. Translating gives CASSLSLGGRYNEQFF.

This chain uses TRBV6-1 with TRBJ1-5, with TRBD1 matching over 10 bases. Germline V gives CDR1 MNHNS, CDR2 SASEGT. The J segment lost 5 bases and the V segment lost 2 bases, leaving 6 bases of the junction unmatched. The CDR3 has 16 residues. This CDR3 is CASSEFFGTGDQPQHF. The CDR3 DNA follows: TGTGCCAGCAGTGAATTTTTCGGGACAGGGGATCAGCCCCAGCATTTT.

The chain links TRBV9 to TRBJ1-2; possible D gene TRBD1, 6 bases. Trimming shortened V by 7 bases and J by 7 bases, and 20 bases separated the two germline ends. Germline-derived CDR1 and CDR2 are SGDLS and YYNGEE. The CDR3 is 14 amino acids. CDR3 bases: TGTGCCAGCGTACCCCTTCCAGGGGCTAGTGGCTACACCTTC. It translates to CASVPLPGASGYTF.

The chain uses TRBV24-1 and TRBJ1-1; TRBD1 agrees at 9 bases. Germline lookup yields CDR1 KGHDR and CDR2 SFDVKD. Germline trimming cut 9 bases from V and 3 bases from J; bases unmatched to any gene: 7. The CDR3 is 14 amino acids. The CDR3 region is CATAGDRADTEAFF. DNA for the CDR3: TGTGCCACCGCCGGGGACAGGGCAGACACTGAAGCTTTCTTT.

The CDR3 sequence is CASSSGLAGGGETQYF. The CDR3 DNA reads TGTGCCAGCAGCTCGGGACTAGCGGGGGGAGGAGAGACCCAGTACTTC. V is TRBV5-4 and J is TRBJ2-5; 15 bases match TRBD2. The trim removed 3 bases at V and 4 bases at J, leaving 4 bases unmatched. Germline lookup yields CDR1 SGHNT and CDR2 YYREEE (reference sequence). This CDR3 is built from 16 residues.

This chain links TRBV6-1 with TRBJ1-4; D possibly corresponds to TRBD1 (5 bases). Trimming shortened V by 2 bases and J by 7 bases, and 14 bases separated the two germline ends. This CDR3 spans 15 amino acids. The germline V gene has CDR1 MNHNS and CDR2 SASEGT. CDR3 amino acids: CASSETVGVREKLFF. As DNA, the CDR3 is TGTGCCAGCAGTGAAACGGTAGGGGTTCGTGAAAAACTGTTTTTT.

The CDR3 DNA reads as TGTGCCAGCAGCCGTCTCAACACTGAAGCTTTCTTT. Its protein product is CASSRLNTEAFF. This chain joins TRBV11-2 and TRBJ1-1; D gene ambiguous. V was pared by 5 bases and J by 2 bases, with 6 bases between. CDR3 size: 12 residues. The germline V gene encodes CDR1 SGHAT and CDR2 FQNNGV.

The chain has TRBV10-3 and TRBJ2-7; weak D call: TRBD2 (7 bases). The CDR3 is 17 residues long. The V and J ends lost 2 bases and 8 bases respectively, with 25 bases between them. Germline V gene data show CDR1 as ENHRY and CDR2 as SYGVKD. CDR3 DNA sequence: TGTGCCATCAGTGAGAATCCAGGGACAAGCGGGGCGATCCAGCAGTACGTC. Translated: CAISENPGTSGAIQQYV.

This clone was picked up a small number of times. J is TRBJ1-1 and V is TRBV19; unclear D gene. The CDR3 length is 16 residues. V was clipped by 3 bases and J by 0 bases, with 14 bases between them. CDR1 is LNHDA, CDR2 SQIVND, per germline (reference sequence). The DNA of the CDR3 is TGTGCCAGTAGTATGTGGGCGTTTAGTATGAACACTGAAGCTTTCTTT. The encoded protein is CASSMWAFSMNTEAFF.

J is TRBJ1-5 and V is TRBV19, with unresolved D. V shed 3 bases and J shed 6 bases, with 9 bases lying between them. The length of the CDR3 is 13 residues. Germline CDR1 reads LNHDA; CDR2 reads SQIVND (reference sequence). In nucleotides, the CDR3 is TGTGCCAGTAGTATCTACGGAGCTCAGCCCCAGCATTTT. Translated, it gives CASSIYGAQPQHF.

The chain has TRBV19 and TRBJ1-5; 9 nucleotides line up with TRBD1. The germline CDR1 and CDR2 sequences are LNHDA and SQIVND (reference sequence). The CDR3 spans 16 residues. V was pared by 3 bases and J by 2 bases, with 5 bases of the junction left unmatched. The CDR3: CASSIDRGFRNQPQHF. Written as DNA, the CDR3 is TGTGCCAGTAGTATTGACAGGGGGTTCCGCAATCAGCCCCAGCATTTT.

V gene TRBV7-2 combines with J gene TRBJ2-5, with D unclear. Germline values: CDR1 SGHTA, CDR2 FQGNSA. The V end was cut by 1 base, the J end by 5 bases, with 11 bases between. This CDR3 is built from 14 residues. The CDR3 spells CASSLVVTWETQYF. CDR3 sequence (DNA): TGTGCCAGCAGCTTAGTAGTGACTTGGGAGACCCAGTACTTC.

The genes are TRBV28 and TRBJ1-5, with D possibly TRBD1 on 6 matching bases. V gave up 4 bases and J gave up 9 bases, with 10 bases separating them. The CDR3 is made up of 12 amino acids. CDR1 MDHEN and CDR2 SYDVKM come from the germline V gene. CDR3 residues: CASSYRARPQHF. The CDR3 coding sequence is TGTGCCAGCAGTTACAGGGCCCGGCCCCAGCATTTT.

The rearrangement joins TRBV29-1 to TRBJ2-1; TRBD1 agrees at 7 bases. Germline V gene lookup returns CDR1 SQVTM and CDR2 ANQGSEA. The CDR3 is 14 amino acids. The V gene end was trimmed by 5 bases and the J gene end by 1 base; junction bases not matched to a gene: 5. CDR3 protein: CSVRATGSYNEQFF. For the CDR3, the DNA is TGCAGCGTTAGGGCGACAGGGTCCTACAATGAGCAGTTCTTC.

This chain connects TRBV6-1 to TRBJ1-5; D is unclear. The CDR3 consists of 14 residues. Germline values: CDR1 MNHNS, CDR2 SASEGT. V was pared by 0 bases and J by 4 bases, with 7 bases between. The CDR3, as DNA: TGTGCCAGCAGTGAAGCGTGGGCGAATCAGCCCCAGCATTTT. Amino acid sequence: CASSEAWANQPQHF.

This clone appeared once. The chain combines TRBV24-1 with TRBJ2-5; 7 bases are a match to TRBD1. V lost 2 bases, J lost 4 bases, and 6 bases stayed unmatched. Germline V gene data show CDR1 as KGHDR and CDR2 as SFDVKD. This CDR3 spans 15 amino acids. CDR3 nucleotide sequence: TGTGCCACCAGTGATTCCAGGACAGGTGGAGAGACCCAGTACTTC. Amino acids: CATSDSRTGGETQYF.

The V and J genes are TRBV5-8 and TRBJ1-1, with 7 nucleotides matching TRBD1. Trimming took 4 bases from V and 2 from J; bases not matched to a gene: 11. Germline V gives CDR1 SGHTS, CDR2 YDEGEE. CDR3 size: 16 residues. CDR3 coding DNA: TGTGCCAGCAGCCGGAATGCAGGGGGTACCAACACTGAAGCTTTCTTT. Translating it yields CASSRNAGGTNTEAFF.

This clone has more than one count but fewer than ten. The chain carries TRBV7-9 and TRBJ2-6; possible D gene TRBD1, 6 bases. V was shortened by 4 bases and J by 2 bases, with 12 bases between the two germline ends. Germline values: CDR1 SEHNR, CDR2 FQNEAQ (reference sequence). CDR3 length: 16 amino acids. The CDR3 sequence: CASSWTDHTGANVLTF. CDR3 DNA: TGTGCCAGCAGCTGGACAGATCACACTGGGGCCAACGTCCTGACTTTC.

This clone came up once. The V and J genes are TRBV11-2 and TRBJ1-1; D remains ambiguous. This CDR3 is 15 amino acids long. V lost 5 bases and J 4 bases, leaving 17 bases between the germline ends. Germline assignment: CDR1 SGHAT and CDR2 FQNNGV. CDR3 region: CASSPSSGRGTEAFF. The CDR3 DNA follows: TGTGCCAGCAGCCCATCGAGTGGTCGAGGCACTGAAGCTTTCTTT.

The chain has TRBV2 and TRBJ1-1; 8 positions match TRBD1. Germline loops: CDR1 SNHLY, CDR2 FYNNEI. The CDR3 has 14 residues. Trimming removed 6 bases from V and 1 base from J; junction bases left unmatched: 4. The chain's CDR3 is CASRGQAQNTEAFF. The DNA of the CDR3 is TGTGCCAGCAGGGGACAGGCCCAGAACACTGAAGCTTTCTTT.